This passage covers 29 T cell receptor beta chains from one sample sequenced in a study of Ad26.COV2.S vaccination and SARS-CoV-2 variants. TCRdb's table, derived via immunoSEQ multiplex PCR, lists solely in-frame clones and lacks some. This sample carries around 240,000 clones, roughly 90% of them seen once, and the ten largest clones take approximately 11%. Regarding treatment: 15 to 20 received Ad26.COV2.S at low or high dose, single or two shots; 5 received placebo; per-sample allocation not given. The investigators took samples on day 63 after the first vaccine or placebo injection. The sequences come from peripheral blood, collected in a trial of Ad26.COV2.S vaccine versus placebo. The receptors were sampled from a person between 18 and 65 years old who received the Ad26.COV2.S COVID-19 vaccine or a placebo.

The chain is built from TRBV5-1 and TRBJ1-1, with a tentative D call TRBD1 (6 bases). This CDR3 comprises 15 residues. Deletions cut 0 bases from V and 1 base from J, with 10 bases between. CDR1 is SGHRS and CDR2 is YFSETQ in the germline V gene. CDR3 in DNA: TGCGCCAGCAGCTTGGCCATGGGACAGAACACTGAAGCTTTCTTT. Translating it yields CASSLAMGQNTEAFF.

For the CDR3, the DNA is TGCGCCAGCAGCACCGGGACAGGGATGAACACTGAAGCTTTCTTT. Translation: CASSTGTGMNTEAFF. The gene calls are TRBV5-1 and TRBJ1-1, with 9 bases aligning to TRBD1. CDR3 length: 15 amino acids. The germline CDR1 and CDR2 sequences are SGHRS and YFSETQ. J was trimmed by 0 bases and V by 4 bases; bases with no gene match: 4.

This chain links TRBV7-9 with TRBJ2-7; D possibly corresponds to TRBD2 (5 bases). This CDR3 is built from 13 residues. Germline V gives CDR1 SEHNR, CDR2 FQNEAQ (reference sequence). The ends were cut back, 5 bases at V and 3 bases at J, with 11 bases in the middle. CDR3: CASSGSTSYEQYF. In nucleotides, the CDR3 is TGTGCCAGCAGCGGGTCAACTAGCTACGAGCAGTACTTC. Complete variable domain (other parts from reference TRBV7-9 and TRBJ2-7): DTGVSQNPRHKITKRGQNVTFRCDPISEHNRLYWYRQTLGQGPEFLTYFQNEAQLEKSRLLSDRFSAERPKGSFSTLEIQRTEQGDSAMYLCASSGSTSYEQYFGPGTRLTVT.

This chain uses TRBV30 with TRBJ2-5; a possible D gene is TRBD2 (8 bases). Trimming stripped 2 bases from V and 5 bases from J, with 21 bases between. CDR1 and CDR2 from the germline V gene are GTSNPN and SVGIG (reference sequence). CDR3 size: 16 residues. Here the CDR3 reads CAWSPQGTRGGETQYF. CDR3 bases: TGTGCCTGGAGTCCACAGGGGACCCGGGGGGGGGAGACCCAGTACTTC.

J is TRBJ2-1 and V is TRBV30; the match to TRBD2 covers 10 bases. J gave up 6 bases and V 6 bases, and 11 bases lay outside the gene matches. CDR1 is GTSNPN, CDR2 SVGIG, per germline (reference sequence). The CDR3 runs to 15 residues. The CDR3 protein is CACTKPLAGANEQFF. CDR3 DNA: TGTGCCTGTACAAAACCCCTAGCGGGGGCCAATGAGCAGTTCTTC.

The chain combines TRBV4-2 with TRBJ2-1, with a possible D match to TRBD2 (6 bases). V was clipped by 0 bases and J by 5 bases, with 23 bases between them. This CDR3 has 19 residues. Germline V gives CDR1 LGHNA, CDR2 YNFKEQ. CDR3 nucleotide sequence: TGTGCCAGCAGCCAAGATCGCGGGGCGCCCCGGAGACGCGACAATGAGCAGTTCTTC. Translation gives CASSQDRGAPRRRDNEQFF.

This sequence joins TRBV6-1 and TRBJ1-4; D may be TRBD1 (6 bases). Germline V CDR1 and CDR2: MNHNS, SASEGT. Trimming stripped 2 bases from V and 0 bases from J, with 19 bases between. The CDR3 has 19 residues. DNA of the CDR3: TGTGCCAGCAGTGAAAATGGGGGGGGCTACCATCCAACTAATGAAAAACTGTTTTTT. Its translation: CASSENGGGYHPTNEKLFF.

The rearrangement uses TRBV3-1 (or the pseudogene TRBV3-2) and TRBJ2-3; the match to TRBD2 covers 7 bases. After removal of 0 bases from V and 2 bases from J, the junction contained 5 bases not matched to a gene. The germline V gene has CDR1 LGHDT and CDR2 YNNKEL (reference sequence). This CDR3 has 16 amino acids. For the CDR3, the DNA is TGTGCCAGCAGCCAAGATAAACTAGCGTCCACAGATACGCAGTATTTT. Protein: CASSQDKLASTDTQYF.

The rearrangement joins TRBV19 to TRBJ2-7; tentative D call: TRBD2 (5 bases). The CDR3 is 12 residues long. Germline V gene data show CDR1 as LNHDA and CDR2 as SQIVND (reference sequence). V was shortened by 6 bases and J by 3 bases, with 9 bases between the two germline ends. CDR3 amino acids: CASSGNSYEQYF. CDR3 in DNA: TGTGCCAGTAGCGGGAACAGCTACGAGCAGTACTTC.

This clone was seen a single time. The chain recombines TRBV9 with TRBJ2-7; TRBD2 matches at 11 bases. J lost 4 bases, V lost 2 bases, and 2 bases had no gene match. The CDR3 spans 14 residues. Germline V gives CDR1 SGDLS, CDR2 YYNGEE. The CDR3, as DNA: TGTGCCAGCAGCGTTACTAGCGGGGGTTACGAGCAGTACTTC. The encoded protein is CASSVTSGGYEQYF.

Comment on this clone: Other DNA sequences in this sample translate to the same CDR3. The CDR3 here is CASSSAYEQYF. DNA for the CDR3: TGTGCCAGCAGCTCCGCATACGAGCAGTACTTC. This sequence joins TRBV7-2 and TRBJ2-7, with D uncertain. V lost 4 bases and J lost 4, with 5 bases in between. The CDR3 runs 11 residues. Germline V CDR1 and CDR2: SGHTA, FQGNSA. The whole variable domain, remainder taken from reference TRBV7-2 and TRBJ2-7, is GAGVSQSPSNKVTEKGKDVELRCDPISGHTALYWYRQSLGQGLEFLIYFQGNSAPDKSGLPSDRFSAERTGGSVSTLTIQRTQQEDSAVYLCASSSAYEQYFGPGTRLTVT.

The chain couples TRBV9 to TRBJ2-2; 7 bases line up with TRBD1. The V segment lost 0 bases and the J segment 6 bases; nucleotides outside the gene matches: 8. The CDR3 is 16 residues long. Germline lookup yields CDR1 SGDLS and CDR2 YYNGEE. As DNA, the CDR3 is TGTGCCAGCAGCGTAGCGGAGACAGGGATCGCCGGGGAGCTGTTTTTT. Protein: CASSVAETGIAGELFF.

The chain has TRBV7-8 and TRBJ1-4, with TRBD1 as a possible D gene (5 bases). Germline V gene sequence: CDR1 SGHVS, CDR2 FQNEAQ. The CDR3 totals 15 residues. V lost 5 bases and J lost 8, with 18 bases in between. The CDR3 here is CASSPRPGGYEKLFF. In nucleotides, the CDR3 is TGTGCCAGCAGCCCCCGGCCGGGGGGTTACGAAAAACTGTTTTTT.

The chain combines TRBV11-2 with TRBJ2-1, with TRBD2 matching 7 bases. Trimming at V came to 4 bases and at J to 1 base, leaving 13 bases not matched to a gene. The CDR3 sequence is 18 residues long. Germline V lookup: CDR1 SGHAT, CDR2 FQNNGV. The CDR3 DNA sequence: TGTGCCAGCAGCTCCCGGTTCGGCGGGAGTGGGTCCTACAATGAGCAGTTCTTC. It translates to CASSSRFGGSGSYNEQFF. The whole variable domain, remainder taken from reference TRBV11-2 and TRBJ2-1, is EAGVAQSPRYKIIEKRQSVAFWCNPISGHATLYWYQQILGQGPKLLIQFQNNGVVDDSQLPKDRFSAERLKGVDSTLKIQPAKLEDSAVYLCASSSRFGGSGSYNEQFFGPGTRLTVL.

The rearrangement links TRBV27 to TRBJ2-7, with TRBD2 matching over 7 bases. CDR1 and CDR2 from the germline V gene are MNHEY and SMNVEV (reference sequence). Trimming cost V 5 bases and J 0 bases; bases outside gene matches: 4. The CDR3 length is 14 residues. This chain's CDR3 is CASSPSGLSYEQYF. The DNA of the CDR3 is TGTGCCAGCAGTCCTAGCGGTCTCTCCTACGAGCAGTACTTC.

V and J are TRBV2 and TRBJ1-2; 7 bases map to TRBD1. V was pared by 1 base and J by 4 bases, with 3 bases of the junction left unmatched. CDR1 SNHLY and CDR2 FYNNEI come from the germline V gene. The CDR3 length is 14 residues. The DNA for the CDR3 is TGTGCCAGCAGTGAAGGACAGGGTACCTATGGCTACACCTTC. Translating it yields CASSEGQGTYGYTF.

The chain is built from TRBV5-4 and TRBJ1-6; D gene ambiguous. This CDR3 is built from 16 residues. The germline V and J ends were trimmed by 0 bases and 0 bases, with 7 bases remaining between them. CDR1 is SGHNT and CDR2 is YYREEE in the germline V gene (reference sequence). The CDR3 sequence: CASSLDGSSYNSPLHF. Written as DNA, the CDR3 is TGTGCCAGCAGCTTGGACGGCAGCTCCTATAATTCACCCCTCCACTTT.

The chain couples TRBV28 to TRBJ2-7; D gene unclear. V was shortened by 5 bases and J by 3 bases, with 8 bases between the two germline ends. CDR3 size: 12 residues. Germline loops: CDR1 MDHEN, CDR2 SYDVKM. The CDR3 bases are TGTGCCAGCAGTCAATACCGCTACGAGCAGTACTTC. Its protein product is CASSQYRYEQYF.

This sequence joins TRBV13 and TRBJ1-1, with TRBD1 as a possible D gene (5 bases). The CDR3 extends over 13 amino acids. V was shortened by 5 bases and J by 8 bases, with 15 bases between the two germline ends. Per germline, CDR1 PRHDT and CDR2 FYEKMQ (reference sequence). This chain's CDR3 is CASSPGPIFEAFF. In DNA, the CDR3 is TGTGCCAGCAGCCCGGGACCGATATTCGAAGCTTTCTTT. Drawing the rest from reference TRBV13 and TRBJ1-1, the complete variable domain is AAGVIQSPRHLIKEKRETATLKCYPIPRHDTVYWYQQGPGQDPQFLISFYEKMQSDKGSIPDRFSAQQFSDYHSELNMSSLELGDSALYFCASSPGPIFEAFFGQGTRLTVV.

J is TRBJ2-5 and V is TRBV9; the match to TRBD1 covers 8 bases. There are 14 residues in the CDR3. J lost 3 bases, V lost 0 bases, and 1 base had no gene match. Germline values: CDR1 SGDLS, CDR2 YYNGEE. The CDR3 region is CASSVGQGKETQYF. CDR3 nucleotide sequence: TGTGCCAGCAGCGTAGGACAGGGGAAAGAGACCCAGTACTTC.

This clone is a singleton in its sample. CDR3: CASSFGDYGYTF. CDR3 coding DNA: TGTGCCAGCAGTTTCGGTGACTATGGCTACACCTTC. The chain links TRBV6-6 to TRBJ1-2; D remains unclear. This CDR3 is built from 12 residues. The V end lost 4 bases, the J end lost 3 bases, and 6 bases lay between the germline ends. Germline lookup yields CDR1 MNHNY and CDR2 SVGAGI (reference sequence).

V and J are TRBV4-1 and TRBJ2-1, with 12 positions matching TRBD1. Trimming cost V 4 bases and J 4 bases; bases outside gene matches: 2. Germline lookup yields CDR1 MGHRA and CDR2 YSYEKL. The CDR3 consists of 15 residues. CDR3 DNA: TGCGCCAGCAGCCGGGGACAGGGGGCATACAATGAGCAGTTCTTC. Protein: CASSRGQGAYNEQFF.

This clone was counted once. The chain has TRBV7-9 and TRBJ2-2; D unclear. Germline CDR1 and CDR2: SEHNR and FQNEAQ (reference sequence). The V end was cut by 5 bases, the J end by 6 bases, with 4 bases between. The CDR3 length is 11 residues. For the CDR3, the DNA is TGTGCCAGCAGCGACCCCGGGGAGCTGTTTTTT. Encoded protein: CASSDPGELFF.

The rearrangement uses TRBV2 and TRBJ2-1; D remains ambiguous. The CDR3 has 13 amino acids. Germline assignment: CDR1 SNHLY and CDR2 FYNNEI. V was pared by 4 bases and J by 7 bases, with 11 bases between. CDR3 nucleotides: TGTGCCAGCAGTGGGGTTCGATGGAATGAGCAGTTCTTC. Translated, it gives CASSGVRWNEQFF.

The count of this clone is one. In DNA form, the CDR3 reads TGTGCCAGCAGAAGTAGAAGGTCGTACCAAGAGACCCAGTACTTC. As protein: CASRSRRSYQETQYF. The chain has TRBV5-6 and TRBJ2-5; D not resolved. This CDR3 is 15 amino acids long. CDR1 and CDR2 (germline): SGHDT, YYEEEE. V lost 5 bases to trimming and J lost 0 bases, with 14 bases between them. The full variable domain, completed using reference TRBV5-6 and TRBJ2-5, is DAGVTQSPTHLIKTRGQQVTLRCSPKSGHDTVSWYQQALGQGPQFIFQYYEEEERQRGNFPDRFSGHQFPNYSSELNVNALLLGDSALYLCASRSRRSYQETQYFGPGTRLLVL.

The CDR3 DNA follows: TGTGCCAGCAGCCCCTGGACAGGTGAATACAATGAGCAGTTCTTC. This encodes CASSPWTGEYNEQFF. The chain has TRBV5-4 and TRBJ2-1; 7 bases align to TRBD1. The J segment lost 4 bases and the V segment lost 4 bases, leaving 8 bases of the junction unmatched. Germline assignment: CDR1 SGHNT and CDR2 YYREEE (reference sequence). The CDR3 totals 15 residues.

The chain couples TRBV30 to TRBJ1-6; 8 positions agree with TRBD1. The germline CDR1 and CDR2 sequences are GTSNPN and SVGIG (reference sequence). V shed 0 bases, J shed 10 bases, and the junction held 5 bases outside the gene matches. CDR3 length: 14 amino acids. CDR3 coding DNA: TGTGCCTGGAGTGTTGCAGGGGGCAACTCACCCCTCCACTTT. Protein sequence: CAWSVAGGNSPLHF. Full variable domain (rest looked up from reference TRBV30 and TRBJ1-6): SQTIHQWPATLVQPVGSPLSLECTVEGTSNPNLYWYRQAAGRGLQLLFYSVGIGQISSEVPQNLSASRPQDRQFILSSKKLLLSDSGFYLCAWSVAGGNSPLHFGNGTRLTVT.

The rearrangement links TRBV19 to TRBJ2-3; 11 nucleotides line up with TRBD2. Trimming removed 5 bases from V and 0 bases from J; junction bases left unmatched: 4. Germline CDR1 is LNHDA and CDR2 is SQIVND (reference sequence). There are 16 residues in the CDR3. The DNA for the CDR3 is TGTGCCAGTAGTTTCCTAGCGGGGGGAAGCACAGATACGCAGTATTTT. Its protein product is CASSFLAGGSTDTQYF. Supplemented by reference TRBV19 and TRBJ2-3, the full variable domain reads DGGITQSPKYLFRKEGQNVTLSCEQNLNHDAMYWYRQDPGQGLRLIYYSQIVNDFQKGDIAEGYSVSREKKESFPLTVTSAQKNPTAFYLCASSFLAGGSTDTQYFGPGTRLTVL.

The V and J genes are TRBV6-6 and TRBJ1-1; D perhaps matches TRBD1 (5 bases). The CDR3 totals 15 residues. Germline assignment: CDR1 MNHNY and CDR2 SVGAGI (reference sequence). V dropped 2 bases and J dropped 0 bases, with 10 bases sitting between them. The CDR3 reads CASSYPTGLNTEAFF. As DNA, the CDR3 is TGTGCCAGCAGTTACCCCACGGGGCTGAACACTGAAGCTTTCTTT.